This T cell receptor beta chain was sequenced for a study of blood T cell repertoires in COVID-19. On the study more broadly: Sites in the United States, Italy and Spain provided acute and convalescent COVID-19 samples. Sample material is recorded as cDNA or gDNA derived from T cells, B-cell-depleted T cells, or PBMCs.

Clones were read by immunoSEQ multiplex PCR, and TCRdb kept only the in-frame ones, dropping some. The sample records roughly 380,000 clones, roughly 87% being singletons. Which cohort a participant joined came from the clinical history participants gave. Recovered Cohort 3 donors showed two negative PCRs, clearance, or symptom resolution. The CDR3 extends over 17 amino acids. Germline CDR1 is KGHSH and CDR2 is LQKENI. V was clipped by 3 bases and J by 1 base; unmatched bases: 11. This clonotype was obtained from a woman under 40 who had recovered from COVID-19. Sequenced input: PBMCs or T cells enriched from blood (not recorded which). The V gene is TRBV18, the J gene TRBJ1-1; 7 positions agree with TRBD1. CDR3 DNA: TGTGCCAGCTCACCGCTGGGCCCAGGGGGATCGAACACTGAAGCTTTCTTT. Protein product: CASSPLGPGGSNTEAFF.